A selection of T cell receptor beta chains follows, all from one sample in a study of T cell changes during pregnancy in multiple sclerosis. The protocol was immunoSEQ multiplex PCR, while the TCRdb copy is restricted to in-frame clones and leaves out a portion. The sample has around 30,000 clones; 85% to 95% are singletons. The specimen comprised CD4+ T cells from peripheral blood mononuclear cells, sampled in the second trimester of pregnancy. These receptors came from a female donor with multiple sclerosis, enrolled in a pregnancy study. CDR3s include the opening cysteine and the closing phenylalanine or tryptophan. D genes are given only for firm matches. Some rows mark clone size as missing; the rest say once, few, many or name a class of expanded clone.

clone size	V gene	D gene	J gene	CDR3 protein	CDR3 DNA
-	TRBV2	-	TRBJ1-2	CASRRPGYYGYTF	TGTGCCAGCAGACGACCAGGATATTATGGCTACACCTTC
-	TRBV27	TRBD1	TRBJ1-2	CASSPHNQQGSYTF	TGTGCCAGCAGTCCCCACAACCAACAGGGGAGCTACACCTTC
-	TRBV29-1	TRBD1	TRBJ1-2	CSVPGQGTYGYTF	TGCAGCGTCCCGGGACAGGGCACCTATGGCTACACCTTC
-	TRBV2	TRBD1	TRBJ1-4	CASRGTGGREKLFF	TGTGCCAGCAGGGGGACAGGGGGCAGGGAAAAACTGTTTTTT
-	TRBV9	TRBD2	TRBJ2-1	CASSVARTSGHGGQQFF	TGTGCCAGCAGCGTAGCTAGGACTAGCGGCCATGGAGGGCAGCAGTTCTTC
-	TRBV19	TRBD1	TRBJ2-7	CASSIGTGGSEQYF	TGTGCCAGTAGTATTGGGACAGGGGGCTCGGAGCAGTACTTC
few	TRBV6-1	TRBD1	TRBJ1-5	CASSWTGGEDQPQHF	TGTGCCAGCAGTTGGACAGGGGGCGAGGATCAGCCCCAGCATTTT
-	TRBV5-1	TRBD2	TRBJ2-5	CASSLTTSGRVRFGETQYF	TGCGCCAGCAGTTTGACGACTAGCGGGAGAGTAAGGTTCGGGGAGACCCAGTACTTC
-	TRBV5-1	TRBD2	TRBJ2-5	CASSGGLAVQETQYF	TGCGCCAGCAGCGGGGGACTAGCGGTCCAAGAGACCCAGTACTTC
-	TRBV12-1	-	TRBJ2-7	CASSLRHSRVGYEQYF	TGTGCCAGCAGCTTACGTCATTCCAGGGTGGGCTACGAGCAGTACTTC
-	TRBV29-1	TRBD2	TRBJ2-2	CSVGTSGRARELFF	TGCAGCGTGGGGACTAGCGGGAGGGCCCGGGAGCTGTTTTTT
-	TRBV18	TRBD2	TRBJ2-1	CASSPGLAGDFTPREQFF	TGTGCCAGCTCACCGGGACTAGCGGGTGACTTTACCCCCCGGGAGCAGTTCTTC
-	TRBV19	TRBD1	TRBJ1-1	CAARPGTARINTEAFF	TGTGCCGCCCGCCCAGGGACAGCCCGGATAAACACTGAAGCTTTCTTT
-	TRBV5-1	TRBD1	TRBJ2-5	CASAPGTGRETQYF	TGCGCCAGCGCGCCCGGGACAGGGAGAGAGACCCAGTACTTC